This T cell receptor beta chain originates from a study of T cell responses to AZD1222 COVID-19 vaccine. V lost 2 bases and J 5 bases, leaving 15 bases between the germline ends. The CDR3 covers 15 residues. Germline loops: CDR1 MNHEY, CDR2 SVGAGI. General study results and limits: Samples come after the peak T cell response, not at day 14. Of spike-specific TCRs, nearly half reportedly target regions left unmutated in variants.

As to this clone: The antigen is unknown.

The protocol was immunoSEQ multiplex PCR, while the TCRdb copy is restricted to in-frame clones and leaves out a portion. The sample yields roughly 97,000 clones, around nine tenths seen once. This specimen was peripheral blood, taken on day 0 of AZD1222 vaccination. This receptor was obtained from an adult in good health. The chain links TRBV6-5 to TRBJ1-1, with no clear D. DNA of the CDR3: TGTGCCAGCAGTTACGTCAGGATTGCGGGTACTGAAGCTTTCTTT. Translation: CASSYVRIAGTEAFF.